These 22 T cell receptor beta chains originate from one sample sequenced in a study of shared clonotypes between healthy human individuals. Sequencing used immunoSEQ multiplex PCR; TCRdb keeps in-frame clones, though not all of them. The sample carries approximately 700,000 clones, about three quarters recorded once. The sequenced sample consisted of memory CD4+ T cells sorted from blood. Regarding subset: CD45RA-negative fraction. Source of these receptors: a woman aged 25 to 39 in good health.

The CDR3: CASSGSGLSGYGYTF. For the CDR3, the DNA is TGCGCCAGCAGCGGGTCCGGACTCTCGGGCTATGGCTACACCTTC. The chain joins TRBV5-1 to TRBJ1-2; D uncertain. CDR3 length: 15 residues. The V gene's germline CDR1 is SGHRS and CDR2 YFSETQ. V lost 4 bases and J lost 4, with 17 bases in between.

This clone was observed once. V is TRBV2 and J is TRBJ2-2; 8 bases align to TRBD2. CDR1 and CDR2 (germline): SNHLY, FYNNEI. The ends lost 5 bases at V and 4 bases at J; junction bases unmatched: 6. The CDR3 covers 15 residues. The CDR3 sequence is CASSLRGLGTGELFF. The CDR3 DNA is TGTGCCAGCAGTCTTAGGGGACTAGGCACCGGGGAGCTGTTTTTT.

The gene calls are TRBV28 and TRBJ2-7, with 7 bases matching TRBD2. Unmatched junction bases numbered 1, after V lost 2 bases and J lost 0 bases. CDR3 length: 14 residues. CDR1 and CDR2 (germline): MDHEN, SYDVKM. The CDR3 protein is CASSLGRASYEQYF. The CDR3 DNA reads as TGTGCCAGCAGTTTAGGGAGGGCCTCCTACGAGCAGTACTTC.

This chain joins TRBV7-7 and TRBJ2-7; the match to TRBD1 covers 7 bases. The CDR3 is 16 amino acids. Unmatched junction bases numbered 16, after V lost 5 bases and J lost 6 bases. Germline values: CDR1 SSHAT, CDR2 FNYEAQ (reference sequence). The CDR3 DNA reads as TGTGCCAGCAGCCCACACCAGGGGGTCGGCGTTTCCGAGCAGTACTTC. This codes for CASSPHQGVGVSEQYF.

The V and J genes are TRBV5-6 and TRBJ1-2; D is ambiguous. The V end lost 6 bases, the J end lost 1 base, and 13 bases lay between the germline ends. The CDR3 totals 14 residues. Germline lookup yields CDR1 SGHDT and CDR2 YYEEEE. The chain's CDR3 is CASTANGGNYGYTF. In DNA, the CDR3 is TGTGCCAGCACCGCGAACGGCGGTAACTATGGCTACACCTTC.

This chain joins TRBV28 and TRBJ2-7; unclear D gene. The germline CDR1 and CDR2 sequences are MDHEN and SYDVKM. V lost 8 bases, J lost 5 bases, and 19 bases lay in between. The CDR3 loop spans 14 amino acids. The CDR3 here is CASVPDGVWDEQYF. The CDR3 DNA sequence: TGTGCCAGCGTACCCGACGGTGTTTGGGACGAGCAGTACTTC.

This rearrangement joins TRBV11-2 to TRBJ2-7; D may be TRBD1 or TRBD2 (5 bases each). The CDR3 runs to 16 residues. Trimming removed 1 base from V and 2 bases from J, with 15 bases in between. Germline V CDR1 and CDR2: SGHAT, FQNNGV. The CDR3, as DNA: TGTGCCAGCAGCTTAGTTGCCCAGCAGGGAGCCTACGAGCAGTACTTC. Translated, it gives CASSLVAQQGAYEQYF.

In this sample, this clone turned up a few times. The sample contains more than one DNA sequence encoding this CDR3. The chain combines TRBV15 with TRBJ2-6; 7 nucleotides line up with TRBD1. In germline, CDR1 is LNHNV, CDR2 YYDKDF (reference sequence). The CDR3 is 16 amino acids. V was clipped by 0 bases and J by 3 bases; unmatched bases: 2. DNA of the CDR3: TGTGCCACCAGCAGAGAAAGGGGGCATGGGGCCAACGTCCTGACTTTC. Protein sequence: CATSRERGHGANVLTF.

The genes are TRBV5-1 and TRBJ2-5; D uncertain. The J call may be faulty, since TRBJ2-7 better matches the DNA end. CDR3 length equals 12 residues. Looked up from germline, CDR1 is SGHRS and CDR2 is YFSETQ. The CDR3 here is CASSFDLYEQYF. The CDR3 coding sequence is TGCGCCAGCAGTTTTGACCTCTACGAGCAGTACTTC.

V usage is TRBV20-1 and J usage is TRBJ2-5; D is undetermined. CDR3 length: 11 amino acids. CDR1 and CDR2 (germline): DFQATT, SNEGSKA (reference sequence). Trimming removed 6 bases at V and 3 bases at J, with 8 bases between. The CDR3: CSAGGKETQYF. The CDR3 DNA reads TGCAGTGCGGGCGGCAAAGAGACCCAGTACTTC.

The rearrangement links TRBV11-2 to TRBJ2-3, with D perhaps matching TRBD2 (5 bases). CDR1 is SGHAT, CDR2 FQNNGV, per germline. The ends were cut back, 4 bases at V and 5 bases at J, with 13 bases in the middle. This CDR3 spans 14 amino acids. The CDR3 is CASSSAWAGDTQYF. The CDR3 DNA reads as TGTGCCAGCAGCTCAGCTTGGGCGGGAGATACGCAGTATTTT.

The chain carries TRBV20-1 and TRBJ1-2, with TRBD1 as a possible D gene (6 bases). Trimming shortened V by 7 bases and J by 5 bases, and 11 bases separated the two germline ends. From germline, CDR1 is DFQATT and CDR2 SNEGSKA (reference sequence). CDR3 length: 11 residues. As DNA, the CDR3 is TGCAGTGTTACAGGGTTGTATGGCTACACCTTC. This translates into CSVTGLYGYTF.

The chain carries TRBV2 and TRBJ1-1; the match to TRBD1 covers 10 bases. CDR1 is SNHLY and CDR2 is FYNNEI in the germline V gene. This CDR3 is built from 13 residues. The V and J ends lost 4 bases and 7 bases, in that order; junction bases with no gene match: 3. The CDR3 DNA follows: TGTGCCAGCAGTGGACAGGGGGCGGGTGAAGCTTTCTTT. Translation gives CASSGQGAGEAFF.

A single count supports this clone. The rearrangement uses TRBV4-1 and TRBJ2-7; 13 nucleotides agree with TRBD2. The length of the CDR3 is 17 residues. From germline, CDR1 is MGHRA and CDR2 YSYEKL. The junction had 9 bases not matched to a gene; V was cut back by 4 bases and J by 3 bases. CDR3 DNA sequence: TGCGCCAGCAGCCTAGGACTAGCGGGAGTGGATAGCTACGAGCAGTACTTC. Residues: CASSLGLAGVDSYEQYF.

The rearrangement uses TRBV18 and TRBJ2-7; 7 positions match TRBD1. Germline CDR1 and CDR2: KGHSH and LQKENI. V shed 4 bases, J shed 2 bases, and the junction held 2 bases outside the gene matches. CDR3 length: 13 residues. This CDR3 is CASSLQGPYEQYF. The CDR3 DNA follows: TGTGCCAGCTCACTACAGGGGCCCTACGAGCAGTACTTC.

The J gene is TRBJ1-2, the V gene TRBV19, with D uncertain. The germline V and J ends were trimmed by 5 bases and 2 bases, with 15 bases remaining between them. This CDR3 is 15 amino acids long. Germline V CDR1 and CDR2: LNHDA, SQIVND (reference sequence). CDR3 loop: CASSFLMERNYGYTF. Here the CDR3 DNA reads TGTGCCAGTAGTTTCCTCATGGAGCGGAACTATGGCTACACCTTC.

The chain employs TRBV7-9 and TRBJ1-1; 7 bases align to TRBD1. The CDR3 is made up of 14 amino acids. Germline loops: CDR1 SEHNR, CDR2 FQNEAQ (reference sequence). V was clipped by 3 bases and J by 4 bases; unmatched bases: 5. CDR3 sequence (DNA): TGTGCCAGCAGCTTCCAGGGGGAACCCACTGAAGCTTTCTTT. This codes for CASSFQGEPTEAFF.

V and J are TRBV7-8 and TRBJ2-3; D call uncertain. The V end lost 4 bases, the J end lost 4 bases, and 6 bases lay between the germline ends. Germline CDR1 is SGHVS and CDR2 is FQNEAQ. The CDR3 has 12 amino acids. This CDR3 is CASSYRADTQYF. CDR3 in DNA: TGTGCCAGCAGCTATCGAGCAGATACGCAGTATTTT.

The chain joins TRBV5-1 to TRBJ1-3; no definite D call. This CDR3 has 14 amino acids. The V end lost 0 bases, the J end lost 3 bases, and 7 bases lay between the germline ends. Germline CDR1 is SGHRS and CDR2 is YFSETQ. CDR3 in amino acids: CASSLGGIGNTIYF. CDR3 nucleotides: TGCGCCAGCAGCTTGGGAGGGATTGGAAACACCATATATTTT.

This chain joins TRBV5-4 and TRBJ2-1; 8 bases align to TRBD1. Germline V gene sequence: CDR1 SGHNT, CDR2 YYREEE (reference sequence). The CDR3 runs to 16 residues. V shed 1 base, J shed 0 bases, and the junction held 3 bases outside the gene matches. CDR3 in amino acids: CASSLHTGGSYNEQFF. The CDR3 DNA sequence: TGTGCCAGCAGCTTGCACACAGGGGGCTCCTACAATGAGCAGTTCTTC.

The rearrangement uses TRBV5-1 and TRBJ2-7; D is tentatively TRBD1 or TRBD2 (5 bases each). This CDR3 contains 15 residues. Trimming left V 2 bases short and J 2 bases short, with 14 bases between. The germline gives CDR1 SGHRS, CDR2 YFSETQ. The CDR3 reads CASSFLGTEAYEQYF. CDR3 DNA: TGCGCCAGCAGCTTTTTGGGGACGGAGGCCTACGAGCAGTACTTC.

The rearrangement links TRBV25-1 to TRBJ2-3, with D perhaps assigned TRBD1 or TRBD2 (5 bases each). Germline values: CDR1 MGHDK, CDR2 SYGVNS. This CDR3 comprises 13 residues. Trimming left V 7 bases short and J 2 bases short, with 10 bases between. Written as DNA, the CDR3 is TGTGCCAGCACAAGAGGGGCCACAGATACGCAGTATTTT. Its protein is CASTRGATDTQYF.